This T cell receptor beta chain was obtained from a study of CD8+ T cells in alopecia areata. Noted treatment: oral pan-JAK inhibitor, 5-10 mg twice daily. The CDR3 covers 14 residues. Germline V gene sequence: CDR1 SQVTM, CDR2 ANQGSEA. Losses at the gene ends were 6 bases for V and 6 bases for J; bases not matched to a gene: 10. After isolation, RNA underwent reverse transcription to generate cDNA as the sequencing template. TCRdb keeps only in-frame clones here, not all; method: immunoSEQ multiplex PCR. The sample consists of roughly 120,000 clones, 58% of them appearing once. This receptor was identified in a human donor with alopecia areata. V gene TRBV29-1 combines with J gene TRBJ2-1; 8 bases agree with TRBD2. The sequenced sample was CD8+ T cells sorted from blood, obtained at week 4, from a patient treated with tofacitinib. As DNA, the CDR3 is TGCAGCGTCGACGGGACTAGAACTGTCAATGAGCAGTTCTTC. Protein sequence: CSVDGTRTVNEQFF.